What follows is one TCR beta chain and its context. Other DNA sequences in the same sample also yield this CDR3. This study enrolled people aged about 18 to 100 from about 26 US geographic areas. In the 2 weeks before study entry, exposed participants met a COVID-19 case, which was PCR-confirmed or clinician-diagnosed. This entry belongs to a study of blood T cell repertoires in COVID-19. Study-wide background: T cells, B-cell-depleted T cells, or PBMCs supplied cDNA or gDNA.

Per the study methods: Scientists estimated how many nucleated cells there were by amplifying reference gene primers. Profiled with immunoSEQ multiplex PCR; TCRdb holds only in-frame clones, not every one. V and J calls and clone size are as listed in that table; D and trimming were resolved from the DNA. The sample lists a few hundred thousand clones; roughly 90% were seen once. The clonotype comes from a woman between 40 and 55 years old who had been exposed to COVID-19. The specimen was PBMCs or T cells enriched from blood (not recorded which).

CDR3 DNA: TGCGCCAGCAGCTTGGCGACAGCAAACACTGAAGCTTTCTTT. Protein product: CASSLATANTEAFF. The chain is built from TRBV5-1 and TRBJ1-1, with a possible D match to TRBD1 (5 bases). This CDR3 has 14 residues. Trimming pared 0 bases from V and 2 bases from J, leaving 8 bases between. CDR1 SGHRS and CDR2 YFSETQ come from the germline V gene.